A single T cell receptor beta chain is shown here with its context. Antigen: not known. The record originates from a study of T cell responses to AZD1222 COVID-19 vaccine. Sequencing used immunoSEQ multiplex PCR; TCRdb keeps in-frame clones, though not all of them. Counted here are fewer than 55,000 clones, approximately 79% occurring once; the ten biggest clones make up approximately 20%. Findings of the study overall: Spike regions recognized by vaccine-associated CD4 TCRs spanned the protein, led by 160-218 and 743-854.

This TCR derives from an adult in good health. Source: peripheral blood, taken on day 0 of MenACWY control vaccination.

DNA of the CDR3: TGTGCCAGCAACCCTGCGGGACAGAATAATCAGCCCCAGCATTTT. It encodes CASNPAGQNNQPQHF. The chain carries TRBV9 and TRBJ1-5, with TRBD1 matching 7 bases. The V gene's germline CDR1 is SGDLS and CDR2 YYNGEE. CDR3 size: 15 residues. Trimming took 6 bases from V and 4 from J; bases not matched to a gene: 10.